A selection of T cell receptor beta chains follows, all from one sample in a study of blood T cell repertoires in COVID-19. Profiled with immunoSEQ multiplex PCR; TCRdb holds only in-frame clones, not every one. Among around 150,000 clones listed, approximately 80% were seen once. Input material: peripheral blood. The receptors were sampled from a woman aged 80 or older in a cohort sampled during active or convalescent COVID-19. Each CDR3 is given with its conserved first and last residue. A D gene is named only where the DNA matches it firmly. Rows may omit the clone size; those that give it use once, few, many or a size class.

D: NA
J: TRBJ2-7
V: TRBV5-5
size: few
DNA: TGTGCCAGCAGCCAACCTCTATCCAGGGGGGCCTACGAGCAGTACTTC
CDR3: CASSQPLSRGAYEQYF

D: TRBD2
J: TRBJ2-3
V: TRBV5-1
size: NA
DNA: TGCGCCAGCAGCCGACTAGCGGGGGGGATCACAGATACGCAGTATTTT
CDR3: CASSRLAGGITDTQYF

D: TRBD1
J: TRBJ2-5
V: TRBV15
size: NA
DNA: TGTGCCACGTCAAGGGACAGGGGAAAAGAGACCCAGTACTTC
CDR3: CATSRDRGKETQYF

D: TRBD1
J: TRBJ1-4
V: TRBV7-9
size: NA
DNA: TGTGCCAGCAGCTTCCGGACAGGGACTAATGAAAAACTGTTTTTT
CDR3: CASSFRTGTNEKLFF

D: NA
J: TRBJ1-2
V: TRBV28
size: NA
DNA: TGTGCCAGCAGTTTGGGGGGGCTCTTTGGCTACACCTTC
CDR3: CASSLGGLFGYTF

D: TRBD1
J: TRBJ2-3
V: TRBV2
size: NA
DNA: TGTGCCAGCAGTTTTCAGGGGGTGGTCACAGATACGCAGTATTTT
CDR3: CASSFQGVVTDTQYF

D: NA
J: TRBJ1-2
V: TRBV27
size: NA
DNA: TGTGCCAGCAGTTTAGGAAGGGGAGGTAGTGGCTACACCTTC
CDR3: CASSLGRGGSGYTF

D: TRBD1
J: TRBJ2-1
V: TRBV6-5
size: NA
DNA: TGTGCCAGCAGTCGACAGGGGGAAATGATTGAGCAGTTCTTC
CDR3: CASSRQGEMIEQFF

D: NA
J: TRBJ1-1
V: TRBV6-4
size: NA
DNA: TGTGCCAGCAGTGACTGGGCGGGCACTGAAGCTTTCTTT
CDR3: CASSDWAGTEAFF

D: NA
J: TRBJ2-2
V: TRBV19
size: NA
DNA: TGTGCCAGTAGTGCGCAGGGATTGAACACCGGGGAGCTGTTTTTT
CDR3: CASSAQGLNTGELFF

D: NA
J: TRBJ1-6
V: TRBV7-8
size: NA
DNA: TGTGCCAGCCGGGGACATGAACTCCAAATTAAAAATTCACCCCTCCACTTT
CDR3: CASRGHELQIKNSPLHF

D: NA
J: TRBJ1-1
V: TRBV7-2
size: NA
DNA: TGTGCCAGCAGCCCAAGTGGGGCCCGAAACACTGAAGCTTTCTTT
CDR3: CASSPSGARNTEAFF

D: NA
J: TRBJ1-5
V: TRBV23-1
size: NA
DNA: TGCGCCAGCAGTCAACCGGGACCCCAGCATTTT
CDR3: CASSQPGPQHF

D: TRBD1
J: TRBJ1-5
V: TRBV28
size: NA
DNA: TGTGCCAGCAGTTTTGCAGGGGGCTATAGCAATCAGCCCCAGCATTTT
CDR3: CASSFAGGYSNQPQHF

D: NA
J: TRBJ2-2
V: TRBV9
size: NA
DNA: TGTGCCAGCAGCGTAGTTGTAGCGAACACCGGGGAGCTGTTTTTT
CDR3: CASSVVVANTGELFF

D: NA
J: TRBJ2-6
V: TRBV2
size: NA
DNA: TGTGCCAGCAGCGACCAACGGGCAGGGCAAAACTCTGGGGCCAACGTCCTGACTTTC
CDR3: CASSDQRAGQNSGANVLTF

D: TRBD1
J: TRBJ1-2
V: TRBV27
size: NA
DNA: TGTGCCAGCAGTAGGACAGGGGACGGGGGTGGCTACACCTTC
CDR3: CASSRTGDGGGYTF

D: TRBD1
J: TRBJ2-2
V: TRBV7-9
size: few
DNA: TGTGCCAGCAGCTTTAGTCGGGACAGGGACACCGGGGAGCTGTTTTTT
CDR3: CASSFSRDRDTGELFF

D: TRBD2
J: TRBJ2-3
V: TRBV5-1
size: NA
DNA: TGCGCCAGCAGCTTGGGACTAGCGGGGGTGATGACAGATACGCAGTATTTT
CDR3: CASSLGLAGVMTDTQYF

D: NA
J: TRBJ1-2
V: TRBV7-9
size: NA
DNA: TGTGCCAGCAGCTTGGAACGGGGAAATCATGGCTACACCTTC
CDR3: CASSLERGNHGYTF

D: TRBD2
J: TRBJ2-3
V: TRBV6-2/TRBV6-3
size: NA
DNA: TGTGCCAGCAGTCCGGCCGGTCGACTAGCGGGGGTCACAGATACGCAGTATTTT
CDR3: CASSPAGRLAGVTDTQYF

D: NA
J: TRBJ2-2
V: TRBV5-1
size: NA
DNA: TGCGCCAGCACCCTCAGTTCGGGGTTCACCGGGGAGCTGTTTTTT
CDR3: CASTLSSGFTGELFF

D: TRBD1
J: TRBJ1-2
V: TRBV2
size: NA
DNA: TGTGCCAGCAGTGAGGGACAGGGGGCTGTCTATGGCTACACCTTC
CDR3: CASSEGQGAVYGYTF